A single TCR beta chain is shown here with its context. Germline V gene data show CDR1 as LGHDT and CDR2 as YNNKEL (reference sequence). The CDR3 contains 12 residues. Trimming removed 3 bases from V and 6 bases from J, with 8 bases in between. In the original processing: For nucleated cells, counts were estimated from reference gene primer amplification. Clones were read by immunoSEQ multiplex PCR, and TCRdb kept only the in-frame ones, dropping some. That table supplies the V and J calls and clone size; D and trimming were determined from the DNA. Of tens of thousands of clones listed, 85% to 90% are singletons. These data originate in a study of blood T cell repertoires in COVID-19. Study information: COVID-19 samples collected from the United States, Italy and Spain covered acute and convalescent phases.

The receptor's source is a man aged 65-85 years with active COVID-19. The sequenced sample was peripheral blood. This chain links TRBV3-1 (or the pseudogene TRBV3-2) with TRBJ1-2; weak D call: TRBD1 (5 bases). CDR3 nucleotides: TGTGCCAGCAGCCACCGGGGGGATGGCTACACCTTC. Translation gives CASSHRGDGYTF.